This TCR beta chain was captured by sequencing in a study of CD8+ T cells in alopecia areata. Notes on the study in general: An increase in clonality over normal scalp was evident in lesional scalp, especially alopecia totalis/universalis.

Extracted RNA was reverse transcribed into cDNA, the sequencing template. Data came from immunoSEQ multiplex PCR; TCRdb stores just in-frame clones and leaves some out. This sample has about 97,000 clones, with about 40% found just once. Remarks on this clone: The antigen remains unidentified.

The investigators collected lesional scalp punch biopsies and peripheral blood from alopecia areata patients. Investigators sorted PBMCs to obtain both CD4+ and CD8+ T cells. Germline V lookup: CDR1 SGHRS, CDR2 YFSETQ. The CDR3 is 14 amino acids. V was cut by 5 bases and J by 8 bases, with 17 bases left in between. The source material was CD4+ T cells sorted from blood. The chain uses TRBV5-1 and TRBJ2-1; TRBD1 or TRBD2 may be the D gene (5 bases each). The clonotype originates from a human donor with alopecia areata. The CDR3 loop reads CASRRGLDHDEQFF. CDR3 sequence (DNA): TGCGCCAGCAGGAGGGGCCTGGACCACGATGAGCAGTTCTTC.